This TCR beta chain was sequenced for a study of blood T cells in healthy people across ages. V was pared by 5 bases and J by 0 bases, with 18 bases between. The CDR3 loop spans 17 amino acids. Germline CDR1 SEHNR, CDR2 FQNEAQ (reference sequence). The second PCR ran roughly 7 to 12 cycles with a sample-barcoded 5' primer and J-beta primers. From the 5' RACE reads, TCRdb called clonotypes with MiXCR, one entry per CDR3 protein. The sample has roughly 800,000 distinct CDR3 sequences; roughly 25% are singletons. For every donor, a draw yielded about 10 milliliters of peripheral blood. This sample also appeared in a second study, on T cells of mothers and their children.

The chain combines TRBV7-9 with TRBJ2-3; D is perhaps TRBD1 (5 bases). The sample taken for sequencing was blood. This receptor was identified in a boy between 5 and 17 years old in good health. CDR3 DNA sequence: TGTGCCAGCAGCCCCCCCCATGACAGTCCTAGCACAGATACGCAGTATTTT. Encoded protein: CASSPPHDSPSTDTQYF.